The rows below give T cell receptor beta chains drawn from one sample of a study of OX40 agonist ivuxolimab in advanced cancers. Repertoires were generated with immunoSEQ multiplex PCR, while TCRdb's copy carries only in-frame clones and drops some. The sample includes about 59,000 clones, 75% to 85% of them seen just once. Specimen: CD4+ or CD8+ T cells sorted from blood, collected in a trial of the OX40 agonist ivuxolimab. These receptors all stem from an adult with an advanced solid tumor such as melanoma, head and neck, liver or kidney cancer. The CDR3 runs from the conserved cysteine through the conserved F or W. The order of the fields is J gene, clone size, D gene, V gene, CDR3 protein, CDR3 DNA. A D gene is named only where the DNA matches it firmly. Expanded clones are given a class, and other clones once, few, many or no size at all.

J: TRBJ1-4
size: -
D: -
V: TRBV2
CDR3: CASTRTATNEKLFF
DNA: TGTGCCAGCACTAGGACAGCAACTAATGAAAAACTGTTTTTT

J: TRBJ1-2
size: -
D: -
V: TRBV10-2
CDR3: CASSDNYGYTF
DNA: TGCGCCAGCAGTGACAACTATGGCTACACCTTC

J: TRBJ1-1
size: -
D: -
V: TRBV1
CDR3: CTSSQKRDRVNTEAFF
DNA: TGCACCAGCAGCCAAAAACGGGACAGAGTGAACACTGAAGCTTTCTTT

J: TRBJ1-3
size: few
D: TRBD1
V: TRBV4-1
CDR3: CASSQDDRGFSGNTIYF
DNA: TGCGCCAGCAGCCAAGATGACAGGGGTTTCTCTGGAAACACCATATATTTT

J: TRBJ2-4
size: -
D: -
V: TRBV4-2
CDR3: CASSQRGWENIQYF
DNA: TGTGCCAGCAGCCAACGCGGTTGGGAAAACATTCAGTACTTC

J: TRBJ2-2
size: -
D: -
V: TRBV19
CDR3: CASSIGAERIGELFF
DNA: TGTGCCAGTAGTATAGGTGCGGAGCGCATCGGGGAGCTGTTTTTT

J: TRBJ1-2
size: -
D: -
V: TRBV7-9
CDR3: CASGGVYGYTF
DNA: TGTGCCAGCGGAGGGGTTTATGGCTACACCTTC

J: TRBJ2-7
size: -
D: TRBD1
V: TRBV6-5
CDR3: CASGSDRVAEQYF
DNA: TGTGCCAGCGGCTCTGACAGGGTCGCGGAGCAGTACTTC

J: TRBJ2-7
size: -
D: TRBD2
V: TRBV30
CDR3: CAWSVRLAGPNSAREQYF
DNA: TGTGCCTGGAGTGTACGGCTAGCGGGACCCAACTCGGCTCGCGAGCAGTACTTC

J: TRBJ2-7
size: -
D: -
V: TRBV5-1
CDR3: CASSQTRGGDEQYF
DNA: TGCGCCAGCAGCCAGACTAGAGGAGGTGACGAGCAGTACTTC

J: TRBJ2-3
size: -
D: TRBD1
V: TRBV5-1
CDR3: CASAIGQGTFSSTDTQYF
DNA: TGCGCCAGCGCAATAGGACAGGGGACCTTTTCTAGCACAGATACGCAGTATTTT

J: TRBJ1-2
size: -
D: -
V: TRBV27
CDR3: CASSSNRAGYTF
DNA: TGTGCCAGCAGTTCAAACAGGGCTGGCTACACCTTC

J: TRBJ1-1
size: -
D: -
V: TRBV9
CDR3: CASRGPGSEGTEAFF
DNA: TGTGCCAGCAGGGGACCAGGGTCAGAGGGGACTGAAGCTTTCTTT

J: TRBJ1-2
size: few
D: -
V: TRBV30
CDR3: CASDGFSYGYTF
DNA: TGTGCCTCGGACGGGTTTTCCTATGGCTACACCTTC

J: TRBJ2-5
size: -
D: TRBD2
V: TRBV5-4
CDR3: CASSLATSAKETQYF
DNA: TGTGCCAGCAGCTTGGCAACTAGCGCTAAAGAGACCCAGTACTTC

J: TRBJ1-2
size: -
D: TRBD1
V: TRBV5-6
CDR3: CASSSPGQGNYGYTF
DNA: TGTGCCAGCAGCTCTCCGGGACAGGGAAACTATGGCTACACCTTC

J: TRBJ1-5
size: -
D: -
V: TRBV7-2
CDR3: CASSLAPGQLNQPQHF
DNA: TGTGCCAGCAGCTTAGCCCCTGGACAGCTAAATCAGCCCCAGCATTTT

J: TRBJ2-1
size: -
D: TRBD2
V: TRBV2
CDR3: CASSGGGTPGDEQFF
DNA: TGTGCCAGCAGTGGGGGAGGGACTCCCGGCGATGAGCAGTTCTTC

J: TRBJ1-5
size: few
D: -
V: TRBV19
CDR3: CASSSQVGQPQHF
DNA: TGTGCCAGTAGTTCCCAAGTGGGTCAGCCCCAGCATTTT

J: TRBJ2-7
size: -
D: TRBD1
V: TRBV2
CDR3: CATKQSAGQVLEQYF
DNA: TGTGCCACCAAGCAAAGCGCGGGACAGGTCTTGGAGCAGTACTTC

J: TRBJ1-1
size: few
D: -
V: TRBV5-4
CDR3: CASSLVSDTEAFF
DNA: TGTGCCAGCAGCTTGGTCTCTGACACTGAAGCTTTCTTT

J: TRBJ2-1
size: -
D: TRBD2
V: TRBV5-1
CDR3: CASNPSGSYNEQFF
DNA: TGCGCCAGCAACCCTAGCGGGTCTTACAATGAGCAGTTCTTC

J: TRBJ2-7
size: -
D: -
V: TRBV2
CDR3: CASSEDLTEQYF
DNA: TGTGCCAGCAGTGAAGATTTGACCGAGCAGTACTTC

J: TRBJ2-3
size: -
D: -
V: TRBV7-9
CDR3: CASSLASAPTGDTQYF
DNA: TGTGCCAGCAGCTTAGCATCAGCACCAACGGGAGATACGCAGTATTTT

J: TRBJ1-2
size: -
D: TRBD1
V: TRBV5-6
CDR3: CASSRHRGLFSNGYTF
DNA: TGTGCCAGCAGCCGACACAGGGGGCTTTTCTCTAACGGCTACACCTTC

J: TRBJ2-2
size: -
D: TRBD2
V: TRBV18
CDR3: CASSPTSGVSPGELFF
DNA: TGTGCCAGCTCACCGACTAGCGGGGTGAGCCCCGGGGAGCTGTTTTTT

J: TRBJ1-1
size: -
D: -
V: TRBV5-1
CDR3: CASSLQGFMNTEAFF
DNA: TGCGCCAGCAGCTTACAGGGTTTTATGAACACTGAAGCTTTCTTT

J: TRBJ2-2
size: -
D: -
V: TRBV7-9
CDR3: CASSLWGGGTGELFF
DNA: TGTGCCAGCAGCTTATGGGGCGGTGGCACCGGGGAGCTGTTTTTT

J: TRBJ2-7
size: once
D: -
V: TRBV20-1
CDR3: CSAASGEQYF
DNA: TGCAGTGCCGCCTCTGGGGAGCAGTACTTC

J: TRBJ2-1
size: -
D: TRBD1
V: TRBV7-6
CDR3: CASSQGAAFGQFF
DNA: TGTGCCAGCAGCCAGGGGGCCGCCTTCGGGCAGTTCTTC

J: TRBJ1-3
size: few
D: -
V: TRBV2
CDR3: CASRLGGNTIYF
DNA: TGTGCCAGCAGACTAGGGGGAAACACCATATATTTT

J: TRBJ2-3
size: -
D: TRBD1
V: TRBV7-8
CDR3: CASSSTPGTGEDTQYF
DNA: TGTGCCAGCAGCTCTACCCCCGGGACAGGGGAAGATACGCAGTATTTT

J: TRBJ2-3
size: -
D: -
V: TRBV9
CDR3: CASSVDGGRTDTQYF
DNA: TGTGCCAGCAGCGTAGACGGGGGCCGCACAGATACGCAGTATTTT

J: TRBJ2-5
size: -
D: TRBD1
V: TRBV25-1
CDR3: CASSGTGGQETQYF
DNA: TGTGCCAGCAGTGGGACAGGGGGCCAAGAGACCCAGTACTTC

J: TRBJ2-7
size: -
D: -
V: TRBV5-1
CDR3: CASSPDSYEQYF
DNA: TGCGCCAGCAGCCCGGACAGCTACGAGCAGTACTTC

J: TRBJ2-3
size: -
D: -
V: TRBV27
CDR3: CASSDPGASTDTQYF
DNA: TGTGCCAGCAGTGACCCGGGGGCCAGCACAGATACGCAGTATTTT